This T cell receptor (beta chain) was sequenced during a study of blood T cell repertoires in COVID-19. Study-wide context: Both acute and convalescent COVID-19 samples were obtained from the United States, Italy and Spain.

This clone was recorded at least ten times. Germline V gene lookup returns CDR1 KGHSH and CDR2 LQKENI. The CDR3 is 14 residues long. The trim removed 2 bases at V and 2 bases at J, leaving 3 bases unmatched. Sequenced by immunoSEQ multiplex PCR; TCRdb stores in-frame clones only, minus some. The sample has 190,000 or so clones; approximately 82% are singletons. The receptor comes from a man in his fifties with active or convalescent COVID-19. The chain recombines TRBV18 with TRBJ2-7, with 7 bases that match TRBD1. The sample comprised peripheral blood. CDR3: CASSPGTVTYEQYF. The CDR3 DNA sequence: TGTGCCAGCTCACCAGGGACAGTTACCTACGAGCAGTACTTC.